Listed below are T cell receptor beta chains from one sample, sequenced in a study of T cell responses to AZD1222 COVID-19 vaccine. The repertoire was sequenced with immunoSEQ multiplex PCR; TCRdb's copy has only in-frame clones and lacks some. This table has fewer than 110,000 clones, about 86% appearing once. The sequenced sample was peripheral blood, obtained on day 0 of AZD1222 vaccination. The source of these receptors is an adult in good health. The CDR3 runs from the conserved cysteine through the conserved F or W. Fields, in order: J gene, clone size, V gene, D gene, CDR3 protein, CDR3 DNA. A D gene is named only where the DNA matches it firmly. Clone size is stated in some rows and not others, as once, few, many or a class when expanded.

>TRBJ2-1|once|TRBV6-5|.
CASAVQSPYNEQFF
TGTGCCAGCGCCGTTCAATCCCCCTACAATGAGCAGTTCTTC
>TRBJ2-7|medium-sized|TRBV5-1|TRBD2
CASSLEAGGSYEQYF
TGCGCCAGCAGCTTGGAAGCGGGAGGCTCCTACGAGCAGTACTTC
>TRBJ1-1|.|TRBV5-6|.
CASTRTANTEAFF
TGTGCCAGCACCCGGACAGCAAACACTGAAGCTTTCTTT
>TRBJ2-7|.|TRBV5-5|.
CASSGGPGQLYEQYF
TGTGCCAGCAGCGGAGGGCCAGGGCAACTTTACGAGCAGTACTTC
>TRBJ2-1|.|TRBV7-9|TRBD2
CASSPGTSGRWYNEQFF
TGTGCCAGCAGCCCCGGGACTAGCGGGAGATGGTACAATGAGCAGTTCTTC
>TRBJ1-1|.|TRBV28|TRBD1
CATDRTGRAFF
TGTGCCACCGATAGGACAGGGCGAGCTTTCTTT
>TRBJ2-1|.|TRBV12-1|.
CASSFTSGTYNEQFF
TGTGCCAGCAGCTTTACTAGCGGGACCTACAATGAGCAGTTCTTC
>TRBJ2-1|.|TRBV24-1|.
CATSGFAGFGNEQFF
TGTGCCACCAGTGGATTTGCGGGTTTCGGGAATGAGCAGTTCTTC
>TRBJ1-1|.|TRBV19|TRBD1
CASCSLGQMNTEAFF
TGTGCCAGTTGTTCTTTGGGACAGATGAACACTGAAGCTTTCTTT
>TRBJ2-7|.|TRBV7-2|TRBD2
CASSSLGLAGEAYEQYF
TGTGCCAGCAGCTCATTGGGACTAGCGGGGGAGGCCTACGAGCAGTACTTC
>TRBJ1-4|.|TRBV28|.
CASSLQGEREKLFF
TGTGCCAGCAGTTTACAGGGTGAGCGTGAAAAACTGTTTTTT
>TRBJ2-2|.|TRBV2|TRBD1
CASSEAPRTGTNTGELFF
TGTGCCAGCAGTGAAGCGCCCCGGACAGGGACGAACACCGGGGAGCTGTTTTTT
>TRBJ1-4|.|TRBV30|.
CAWSYSGGGEKLFF
TGTGCCTGGAGCTACTCAGGTGGCGGTGAAAAACTGTTTTTT
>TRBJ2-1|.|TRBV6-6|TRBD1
CASSYGQGDNEQFF
TGTGCCAGCAGTTACGGACAGGGGGACAATGAGCAGTTCTTC
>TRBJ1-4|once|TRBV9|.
CASSVEGTVREKLFF
TGTGCCAGCAGCGTAGAAGGGACCGTTCGTGAAAAACTGTTTTTT
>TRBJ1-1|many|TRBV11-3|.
CASSPGASNTEAFF
TGTGCCAGCAGCCCAGGGGCCTCGAACACTGAAGCTTTCTTT
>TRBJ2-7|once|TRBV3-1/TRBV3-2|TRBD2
CASSPSEGLAVSSYEQYF
TGTGCCAGCAGCCCCTCCGAGGGACTAGCGGTAAGCTCCTACGAGCAGTACTTC
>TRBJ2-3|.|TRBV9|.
CASSGAWGDTQYF
TGTGCCAGCAGTGGGGCCTGGGGGGATACGCAGTATTTT
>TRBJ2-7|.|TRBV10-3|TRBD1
CAIAGTGSSYEQYF
TGTGCCATCGCCGGGACAGGGAGCTCCTACGAGCAGTACTTC
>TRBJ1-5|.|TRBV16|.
CASSQEVGRNQPQHF
TGTGCCAGCAGCCAAGAGGTGGGAAGGAATCAGCCCCAGCATTTT
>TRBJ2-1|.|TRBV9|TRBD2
CASSVEGTTYDEQFF
TGTGCCAGCAGCGTAGAAGGGACTACCTATGATGAGCAGTTCTTC
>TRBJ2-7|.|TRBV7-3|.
CASSLRGAYEQYF
TGTGCCAGCAGCTTAAGAGGGGCATACGAGCAGTACTTC
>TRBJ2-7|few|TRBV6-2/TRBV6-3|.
CASSSSDLGYEQYF
TGTGCCAGCAGTTCGTCGGATCTCGGCTACGAGCAGTACTTC
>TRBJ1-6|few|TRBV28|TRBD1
CASSPRPPDRAGWNSPLHF
TGTGCCAGCAGTCCACGCCCCCCCGACAGGGCGGGATGGAATTCACCCCTCCACTTT
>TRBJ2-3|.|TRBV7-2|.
CASSRDLSTDTQYF
TGTGCCAGCAGCCGGGACTTGAGCACAGATACGCAGTATTTT
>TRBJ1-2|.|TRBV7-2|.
CASSLVADLYGYTF
TGTGCCAGCAGCTTAGTGGCCGACCTCTATGGCTACACCTTC
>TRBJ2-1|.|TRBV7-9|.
CASSLLFRGKIERVF
TGTGCCAGCAGCTTATTGTTCAGGGGAAAAATTGAAAGGGTCTTC
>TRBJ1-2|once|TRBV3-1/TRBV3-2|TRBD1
CASSQAHTPQGSYTF
TGTGCCAGCAGCCAAGCCCACACTCCACAGGGGAGCTACACCTTC
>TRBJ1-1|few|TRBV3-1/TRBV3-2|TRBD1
CASSPRDREGEAFF
TGTGCCAGCAGCCCCCGGGACAGGGAAGGTGAGGCTTTCTTT
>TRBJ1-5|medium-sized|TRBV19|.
CASSIGRSRVQPQHF
TGTGCCAGTAGTATAGGTAGGTCCCGGGTTCAGCCCCAGCATTTT
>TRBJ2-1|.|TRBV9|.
CASSVGVGRTKHNEQFF
TGTGCCAGCAGCGTCGGTGTGGGACGGACGAAACACAATGAGCAGTTCTTC
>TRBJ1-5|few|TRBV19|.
CASSAFAGAHNQPQHF
TGTGCCAGTAGTGCGTTCGCCGGGGCCCACAATCAGCCCCAGCATTTT
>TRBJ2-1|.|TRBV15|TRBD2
CATSRDPGLAGGEQFF
TGTGCCACCAGCAGAGATCCGGGACTAGCGGGAGGGGAGCAGTTCTTC
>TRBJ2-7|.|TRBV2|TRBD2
CASSEITGLVYEQYF
TGTGCCAGCAGTGAAATTACGGGACTAGTTTACGAGCAGTACTTC
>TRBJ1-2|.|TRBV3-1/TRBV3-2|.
CASSQGQGSVYGYTF
TGTGCCAGCAGCCAAGGACAAGGGTCGGTCTATGGCTACACCTTC
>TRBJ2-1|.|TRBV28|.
CASSDIYNEQFF
TGTGCCAGCAGCGACATCTACAATGAGCAGTTCTTC
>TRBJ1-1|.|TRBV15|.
CATSREANTEAFF
TGTGCCACCAGCAGAGAGGCGAACACTGAAGCTTTCTTT
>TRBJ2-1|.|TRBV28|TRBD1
CASSLTSPGGSYNEQFF
TGTGCCAGCAGTTTAACATCTCCAGGGGGCTCCTACAATGAGCAGTTCTTC
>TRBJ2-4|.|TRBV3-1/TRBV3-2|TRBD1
CASSQDLGTVGNIQYF
TGTGCCAGCAGCCAAGATCTTGGGACAGTGGGAAACATTCAGTACTTC
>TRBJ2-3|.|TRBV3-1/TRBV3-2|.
CASSHRTRALGRQYF
TGTGCCAGCAGCCATAGAACCCGAGCCCTAGGGCGGCAGTATTTT
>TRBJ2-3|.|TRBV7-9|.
CASSLRDTDTQYF
TGTGCCAGCAGCTTACGGGACACAGATACGCAGTATTTT
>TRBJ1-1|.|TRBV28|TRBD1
CASSSAGGGNTEAFF
TGTGCCAGCAGTTCTGCAGGGGGCGGGAACACTGAAGCTTTCTTT
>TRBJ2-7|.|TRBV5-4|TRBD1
CASSRTGGSYEQYF
TGTGCCAGCAGCCGGACAGGGGGGTCCTACGAGCAGTACTTC
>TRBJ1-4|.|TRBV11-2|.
CASSRIHGEKLFF
TGTGCCAGCAGCCGAATTCATGGGGAAAAACTGTTTTTT
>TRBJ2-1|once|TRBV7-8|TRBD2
CASSLGLAAYNEQFF
TGTGCCAGCAGCTTGGGACTAGCGGCGTACAATGAGCAGTTCTTC
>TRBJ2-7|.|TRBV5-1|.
CASSLGAGSYEQYF
TGCGCCAGCAGCTTGGGGGCCGGGTCCTACGAGCAGTACTTC